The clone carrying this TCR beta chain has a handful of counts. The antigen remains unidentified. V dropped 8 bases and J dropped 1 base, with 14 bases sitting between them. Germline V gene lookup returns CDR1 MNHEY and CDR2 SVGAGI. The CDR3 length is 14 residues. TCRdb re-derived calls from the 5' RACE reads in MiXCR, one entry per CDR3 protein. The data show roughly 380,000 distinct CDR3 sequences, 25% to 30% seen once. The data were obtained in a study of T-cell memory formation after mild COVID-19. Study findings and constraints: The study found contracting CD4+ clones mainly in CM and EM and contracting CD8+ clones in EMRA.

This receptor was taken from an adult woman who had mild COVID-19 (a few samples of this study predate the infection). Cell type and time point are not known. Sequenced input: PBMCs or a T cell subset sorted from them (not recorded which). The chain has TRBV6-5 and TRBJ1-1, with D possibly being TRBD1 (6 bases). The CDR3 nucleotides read TGTGCCAGCGAGATTCGGGGACAGAACACTGAAGCTTTCTTT. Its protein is CASEIRGQNTEAFF.